Listed below are T cell receptor beta chains from one sample, sequenced in a study of technical replicates of blood from four donors. The data were produced by immunoSEQ multiplex PCR, yet TCRdb's version contains in-frame clones alone and is incomplete. The table shows some 70,000 clones, with almost 95% occurring only once. Input material: T cells isolated from PBMCs. The receptors shown here come from a human donor in good health. The CDR3 runs from the conserved cysteine through the conserved F or W. The D gene is left open where the match is weak. For some rows the clone size is stated as once, few or many, or as a class when expanded; others skip it.

D,size,J,V,length,CDR3,DNA
.,.,TRBJ1-4,TRBV11-2,12,CASSQGNEKLFF,TGTGCCAGCAGCCAGGGTAATGAAAAACTGTTTTTT
.,few,TRBJ2-4,TRBV28,16,CASSLWQGGAKNIQYF,TGTGCCAGCAGCCTATGGCAGGGGGGAGCCAAAAACATTCAGTACTTC
TRBD2,.,TRBJ2-1,TRBV13,15,CASTGGPSGSYEQFF,TGTGCCAGCACCGGAGGGCCTAGCGGGAGCTATGAGCAGTTCTTC
.,.,TRBJ1-1,TRBV5-1,13,CASIGIENTEAFF,TGCGCCTCAATCGGGATTGAGAACACTGAAGCTTTCTTT
TRBD1,.,TRBJ2-1,TRBV5-1,16,CASSFKTGFFYNEQFF,TGCGCCAGCAGCTTCAAGACAGGGTTTTTCTACAATGAGCAGTTCTTC
TRBD1,once,TRBJ2-1,TRBV7-8,15,CASSYAGQGYNEQFF,TGTGCCAGCAGCTACGCGGGACAGGGATACAATGAGCAGTTCTTC
.,.,TRBJ2-2,TRBV7-9,14,CASSRTPPPGELFF,TGTGCCAGCAGCCGGACTCCCCCGCCCGGGGAGCTGTTTTTT
.,.,TRBJ1-1,TRBV14,15,CASSSGLSPNTEAFF,TGTGCCAGCAGCTCAGGGTTGAGTCCTAACACTGAAGCTTTCTTT
.,.,TRBJ1-4,TRBV25-1,15,CASSPNQGTYEKLFF,TGTGCCAGCAGTCCAAACCAAGGGACATATGAAAAACTGTTTTTT
.,.,TRBJ1-1,TRBV27,12,CASSFRPGEAFF,TGTGCCAGCAGTTTTAGACCGGGTGAAGCTTTCTTT
.,.,TRBJ1-2,TRBV20-1,11,CSARGSYGYTF,TGCAGTGCTAGGGGCTCCTATGGCTACACCTTC
.,.,TRBJ2-2,TRBV30,13,CAWSVQNTGELFF,TGTGCCTGGAGTGTACAAAACACCGGGGAGCTGTTTTTT
TRBD1,.,TRBJ1-1,TRBV5-8,15,CASSLGDRLNTEAFF,TGTGCCAGCAGCTTGGGGGACAGACTGAACACTGAAGCTTTCTTT
TRBD1,once,TRBJ1-5,TRBV5-1,15,CASSWTGGRNQPQHF,TGCGCCAGCAGCTGGACAGGGGGAAGGAATCAGCCCCAGCATTTT
TRBD1,.,TRBJ2-1,TRBV9,15,CASSVGDSWYNEQFF,TGTGCCAGCAGCGTAGGGGACAGCTGGTACAATGAGCAGTTCTTC
.,.,TRBJ1-1,TRBV5-1,11,CASTRYTEAFF,TGCGCCAGCACCAGATACACTGAAGCTTTCTTT
.,.,TRBJ2-3,TRBV5-4,15,CASSLELGPTDTQYF,TGTGCCAGCAGCTTGGAGTTGGGGCCCACAGATACGCAGTATTTT
TRBD2,.,TRBJ2-1,TRBV30,17,CAWSVRGLAGGSNEQFF,TGTGCCTGGAGTGTTCGAGGACTAGCGGGAGGTTCCAACGAGCAGTTCTTC
TRBD2,.,TRBJ2-7,TRBV7-9,15,CASSYPLAETYEQYF,TGTGCCAGCAGCTACCCGCTAGCGGAAACCTACGAGCAGTACTTC
.,.,TRBJ1-1,TRBV19,15,CASSERGLANTEAFF,TGTGCCAGTAGCGAAAGGGGACTGGCGAACACTGAAGCTTTCTTT
.,.,TRBJ2-3,TRBV11-2,14,CASSLAEGRDTQYF,TGTGCCAGCAGCTTAGCCGAGGGCCGGGATACGCAGTATTTT
.,few,TRBJ2-2,TRBV6-5,16,CASSYSNAVPTGELFF,TGTGCCAGCAGTTACTCAAACGCGGTCCCCACCGGGGAGCTGTTTTTT
TRBD2,.,TRBJ2-7,TRBV4-1,16,CASSQAGGSGRYEQYF,TGCGCCAGCAGCCAAGCTGGTGGTAGCGGGAGGTACGAGCAGTACTTC
.,.,TRBJ1-1,TRBV6-6,14,CASSFTGSNTEAFF,TGTGCCAGCAGTTTCACGGGTTCGAACACTGAAGCTTTCTTT
TRBD2,.,TRBJ2-3,TRBV7-9,17,CASSSKTSGLSTDTQYF,TGTGCCAGCAGCTCAAAGACTAGCGGGTTAAGCACAGATACGCAGTATTTT
.,once,TRBJ2-1,TRBV25-1,15,CASSEFRTVDNEQFF,TGTGCCAGCAGTGAATTTAGGACAGTGGACAATGAGCAGTTCTTC
TRBD2,.,TRBJ2-7,TRBV7-6,15,CASSYGLGLSYEQYF,TGTGCCAGCAGTTACGGACTAGGACTTAGTTACGAGCAGTACTTC
TRBD2,.,TRBJ2-5,TRBV19,14,CASSGAGRAETQYF,TGTGCCAGTAGTGGGGCCGGGAGGGCAGAGACCCAGTACTTC
TRBD1,once,TRBJ2-7,TRBV7-2,16,CASSLDYGTGGYEQYF,TGTGCCAGCAGCTTAGATTACGGGACAGGTGGATACGAGCAGTACTTC
TRBD2,.,TRBJ2-7,TRBV5-1,14,CASGPGTSPSEQYF,TGCGCCAGCGGGCCCGGGACTAGCCCGAGCGAGCAGTACTTC
.,.,TRBJ1-5,TRBV7-3,13,CASSLTRGQPQHF,TGTGCCAGCAGCTTAACGAGAGGGCAGCCCCAGCATTTT
.,.,TRBJ1-2,TRBV10-3,15,CAISLRARGTYGYTF,TGTGCCATCAGTTTAAGGGCCCGAGGGACTTATGGCTACACCTTC
.,once,TRBJ1-1,TRBV19,14,CASSIGRLNTEAFF,TGTGCCAGTAGTATAGGCAGGCTCAACACTGAAGCTTTCTTT
.,.,TRBJ2-7,TRBV6-1,12,CASRATEAEQYF,TGTGCCAGCAGGGCCACAGAAGCCGAGCAGTACTTC
TRBD1,few,TRBJ1-5,TRBV5-1,14,CASSSDRGGQPQHF,TGCGCCAGCAGCTCCGACAGGGGAGGGCAGCCCCAGCATTTT
.,.,TRBJ1-1,TRBV7-2,14,CASSFLAGNTEAFF,TGTGCCAGCAGCTTCTTGGCTGGGAACACTGAAGCTTTCTTT
.,.,TRBJ2-2,TRBV7-3,14,CASSSGIVTGELFF,TGTGCCAGCAGCTCGGGGATTGTGACCGGGGAGCTGTTTTTT
TRBD1,.,TRBJ1-5,TRBV28,14,CASSSGQGNQPQHF,TGTGCCAGCAGCTCTGGACAGGGCAATCAGCCCCAGCATTTT
TRBD2,.,TRBJ2-1,TRBV19,15,CASSIGLAGRNEQFF,TGTGCCAGTAGTATAGGACTAGCGGGAAGGAATGAGCAGTTCTTC